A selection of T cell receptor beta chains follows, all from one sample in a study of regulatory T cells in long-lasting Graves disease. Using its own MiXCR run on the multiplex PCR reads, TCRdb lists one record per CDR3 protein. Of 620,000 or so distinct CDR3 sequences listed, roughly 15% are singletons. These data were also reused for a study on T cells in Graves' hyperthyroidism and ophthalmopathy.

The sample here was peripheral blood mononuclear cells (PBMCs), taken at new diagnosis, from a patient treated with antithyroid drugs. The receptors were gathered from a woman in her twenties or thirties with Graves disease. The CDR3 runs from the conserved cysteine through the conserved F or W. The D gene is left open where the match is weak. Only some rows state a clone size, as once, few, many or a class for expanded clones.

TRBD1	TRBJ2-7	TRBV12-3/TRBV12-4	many	CASSLHRDRGNEQYF	TGTGCCAGCAGTTTACACCGGGACAGGGGCAACGAGCAGTACTTC
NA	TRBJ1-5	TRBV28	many	CASSRESGGTQHF	TGTGCCAGCAGTAGAGAATCGGGCGGCACCCAGCATTTT
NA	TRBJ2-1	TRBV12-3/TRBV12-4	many	CASRDGGAYNEQFF	TGTGCCAGCAGGGATGGGGGAGCCTACAATGAGCAGTTCTTC
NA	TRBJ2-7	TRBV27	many	CASRPSGYEQYF	TGTGCCAGCAGACCCTCGGGATACGAGCAGTACTTC
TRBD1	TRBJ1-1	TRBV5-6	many	CASSPGGREAFF	TGTGCCAGCAGCCCAGGGGGCCGGGAAGCTTTCTTT
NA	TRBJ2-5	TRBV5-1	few	CASSLAGLGQYF	TGCGCCAGCAGCTTGGCGGGCCTGGGCCAGTACTTC
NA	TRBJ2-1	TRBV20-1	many	CSARGLDLTGHNEQFF	TGCAGTGCTAGAGGTTTGGACCTCACCGGACACAATGAGCAGTTCTTC
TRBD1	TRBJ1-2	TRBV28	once	CASSNNGQVHGYTF	TGTGCCAGCAGTAATAACGGACAGGTGCATGGCTACACCTTC
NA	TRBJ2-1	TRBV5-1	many	CASSLTRDWDNEQFF	TGCGCCAGCAGCTTGACCAGGGATTGGGACAATGAGCAGTTCTTC
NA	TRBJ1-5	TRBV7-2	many	CASSLGQMNQPQHF	TGTGCCAGCAGCCTAGGACAGATGAATCAGCCCCAGCATTTT
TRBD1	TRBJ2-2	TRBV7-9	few	CASSYRGASPGELFF	TGTGCCAGCAGCTACAGGGGGGCTTCCCCCGGGGAGCTGTTTTTT
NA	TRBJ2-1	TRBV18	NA	CASATGVDEQFF	TGTGCCAGCGCGACGGGTGTTGATGAGCAGTTCTTC
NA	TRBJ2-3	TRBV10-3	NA	CAISESARTDTQYF	TGTGCCATCAGTGAGTCCGCCCGCACAGATACGCAGTATTTT
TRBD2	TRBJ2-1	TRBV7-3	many	CASSFTSSGDEQFF	TGTGCCAGCAGCTTTACATCTAGCGGTGATGAGCAGTTCTTC
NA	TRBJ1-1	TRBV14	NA	CASSQGPRIIEAFF	TGTGCCAGCAGCCAAGGGCCGAGAATCATTGAAGCTTTCTTT
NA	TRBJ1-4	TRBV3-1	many	CASSQVTSARNEKLFF	TGTGCCAGCAGCCAAGTAACCAGTGCGAGAAATGAAAAACTGTTTTTT
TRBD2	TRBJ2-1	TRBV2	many	CASSPFLAGVYNEQFF	TGTGCCAGCAGTCCTTTCCTAGCGGGAGTTTACAATGAGCAGTTCTTC
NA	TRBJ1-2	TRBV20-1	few	CSAIRDRIYGYTF	TGCAGTGCTATAAGGGACCGAATCTATGGCTACACCTTC
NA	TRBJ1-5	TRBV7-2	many	CASSYAAGNQPQHF	TGTGCCAGCAGCTACGCGGCAGGGAATCAGCCCCAGCATTTT
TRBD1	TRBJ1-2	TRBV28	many	CASSLRPQGVSGYTF	TGTGCCAGCAGTTTACGCCCGCAGGGGGTGAGCGGCTACACCTTC
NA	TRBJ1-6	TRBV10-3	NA	CAISESGNSPLHF	TGTGCCATCAGTGAGTCAGGGAATTCACCCCTCCACTTT
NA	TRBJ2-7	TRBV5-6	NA	CASSPIGGAYEQYF	TGTGCCAGCAGCCCCATCGGGGGAGCTTACGAGCAGTACTTC
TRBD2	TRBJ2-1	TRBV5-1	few	CASSFGLAGNNEQFF	TGCGCCAGCAGCTTCGGACTAGCGGGGAATAATGAGCAGTTCTTC
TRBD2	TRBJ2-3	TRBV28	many	CASSLSGSNTDTQYF	TGTGCCAGCAGCCTTAGCGGGAGTAACACAGATACGCAGTATTTT
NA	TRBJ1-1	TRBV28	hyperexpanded	CASGNAGSLEAFF	TGTGCCAGCGGAAATGCGGGTTCCCTTGAAGCTTTCTTT
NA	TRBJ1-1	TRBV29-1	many	CSVEFPGRGTEAFF	TGCAGCGTTGAGTTTCCGGGCCGGGGGACTGAAGCTTTCTTT
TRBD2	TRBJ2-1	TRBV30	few	CAWRLAGGVNEQFF	TGTGCCTGGCGCTTAGCGGGAGGGGTAAATGAGCAGTTCTTC
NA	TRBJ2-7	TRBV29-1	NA	CSVRAAYEQYF	TGCAGCGTTAGGGCAGCCTACGAGCAGTACTTC
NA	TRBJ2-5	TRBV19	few	CASSAPAEGGETQYF	TGTGCCAGTAGCGCCCCAGCGGAAGGAGGGGAGACCCAGTACTTC
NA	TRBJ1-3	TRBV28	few	CASRTFSVAGNTIYF	TGTGCCAGTCGCACCTTCTCAGTAGCTGGAAACACCATATATTTT
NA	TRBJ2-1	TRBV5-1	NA	CASTPREVDSYNEQFF	TGCGCCAGCACCCCAAGGGAGGTGGACTCCTACAATGAGCAGTTCTTC